This TCR beta chain is drawn from a study of T-cell memory formation after mild COVID-19. General study points: The SARS-CoV-2 specificity of second-wave clones reaching peak at day 37 remained unverified.

TCRdb fed the 5' RACE reads into MiXCR, producing one record per CDR3 protein. The repertoire holds around 410,000 distinct CDR3 sequences, with around 22% as singletons. Comments on this clonotype: The antigen remains unidentified.

CDR3 size: 12 residues. Germline V gene data show CDR1 as SEHNR and CDR2 as FQNEAQ (reference sequence). V dropped 11 bases and J dropped 3; count of bases not matched to a gene: 5. The specimen was PBMCs or a T cell subset sorted from them (not recorded which). The chain employs TRBV7-9 and TRBJ2-3, with 7 bases aligning to TRBD1. The TCR comes from an adult woman who had mild COVID-19 (a few samples of this study predate the infection). Cell type and time point are not known. DNA for the CDR3: TGTGCCTGTAGGGGGCCGACAGATACGCAGTATTTT. Amino acid sequence: CACRGPTDTQYF.